What follows describes a single T cell receptor beta chain. What it binds is unknown. The sample is drawn from a study of cytomegalovirus exposure and HLA in healthy donors. General observations from the study: Some V segments, including TRBV6-2 and TRBV6-3, were excluded as indistinguishable. Presence/absence analyses treated sequencing depth as roughly uniform across donors. With later analysis, a missense DCLRE1C variant became linked to TCR beta V- and J-gene trimming. In vitro confirmation showed three CMV-associated chains to be CMV antigen specific.

This CDR3 spans 14 amino acids. Trimming left V 4 bases short and J 7 bases short, with 14 bases between. Germline CDR1 is SGHRS and CDR2 is YFSETQ. The PCR contained 60 Vbeta and 13 Jbeta primers. Some clones are missing from TCRdb's copy, which holds only in-frame ones; the method was immunoSEQ multiplex PCR. The sample has 150,000 to 200,000 clones, around four fifths seen once; the top ten hold approximately 1%. Sequences were obtained from PBMCs. The receptor was isolated from a girl aged 2 to 10 in good health and CMV-seropositive. This chain uses TRBV5-1 with TRBJ2-2, with D possibly TRBD2 on 5 matching bases. CDR3 sequence reads: CASSKGNSGGELFF. The CDR3 DNA sequence: TGCGCCAGCAGCAAAGGAAACAGCGGCGGGGAGCTGTTTTTT.